A selection of T cell receptor beta chains follows, all from one sample in a study of blood T cells in healthy people across ages. TCRdb re-derived calls from the 5' RACE reads in MiXCR, one entry per CDR3 protein. The sample gives about 1.4 million distinct CDR3 sequences, roughly 60% of which show up once; about 6.3% is in the top ten. Sequences were obtained from blood. The receptors were gathered from a man between 18 and 35 years old in good health. The CDR3 runs from the conserved cysteine through the conserved F or W. Clone size is shown for a subset of rows, as once, few, many or a class of expanded clone.

clone size	V gene	J gene	CDR3 protein
few	TRBV15	TRBJ2-3	CATSLPGMGITDTQYF
NA	TRBV11-2	TRBJ2-5	CASSLVSGHQETQYF
NA	TRBV12-3/TRBV12-4	NA	CASNIQGFSYEQYF
NA	TRBV6-5	TRBJ1-1	CASSPPTGVTEAFF
NA	TRBV7-7	TRBJ1-2	CASSRGEGPHGGYTF
few	TRBV27	TRBJ1-6	CASSLPGDSPLHF
few	TRBV6-1	TRBJ2-1	CASRLTDNEQFF
few	TRBV14	TRBJ2-1	CASSQDPTSPGFEQFF
few	TRBV10-2	TRBJ1-2	CASCQGQANYGYTF
NA	TRBV7-9	TRBJ2-1	CASSLIGSEFF
NA	TRBV12-3/TRBV12-4	TRBJ1-2	CATRTGSSNYGCTF
NA	TRBV3-1	TRBJ2-1	CASSQDSGGWGEQFF
NA	TRBV20-1	TRBJ2-1	CSARGAGEEFF
NA	TRBV4-1	TRBJ2-5	CASSQEGEGTGQETQYF
few	TRBV5-1	TRBJ1-2	CASSSFRDSNYGYTF
NA	TRBV6-2/TRBV6-3	TRBJ2-3	CASSFPGSGGRGGTDTQYF
NA	TRBV20-1	TRBJ1-5	CSANHPGEGNQPQHF
NA	TRBV7-9	TRBJ2-7	CASSPPPGTAYEQYF
NA	TRBV7-2	NA	CASSLQAGGIRFYEQYF
NA	TRBV24-1	TRBJ2-1	CATSEGNNEQFF
few	TRBV29-1	TRBJ2-3	CSGTSGGADTQYF
NA	TRBV9	TRBJ2-2	CASKSGRDTGELFF